The clone carrying this T cell receptor (beta chain) has a handful of counts. Its target is not known. The sample originates from a study of identical twins. Broader study findings: Alpha sequences out of frame and shared by twins had excess low generation probability.

TCRdb re-derived calls from the 5' RACE reads in MiXCR, one entry per CDR3 protein. The data contain some 440,000 distinct CDR3 sequences, about 24% of them singletons. Germline CDR1 reads LGHDT; CDR2 reads YNNKEL (reference sequence). CDR3 length equals 16 residues. With 2 bases removed from V and 3 bases from J, the gap between germline ends came to 14 bases. This same sample was also part of a study on T cells expressing NK-cell markers. That investigation notes: Repertoires of TCR beta were obtained from T cells sorted as CD3+CD56+NKG2C+, CD3+CD56+NKG2C- and CD3+CD56-NKG2C+. Just one sequenced donor of eight was HCMV-seronegative, while seven were seropositive. Certain NKG2C+ T cell clones were expanded, and their HCMV specificity remained unclear.

The TCR originated in a woman between 18 and 30 years old in good health. This chain uses TRBV3-1 with TRBJ1-3; D unresolved. Sequencing input: CD4+ T cells sorted from blood. CDR3 residues: CASSQRPGPDGNTIYF. In DNA form, the CDR3 reads TGTGCCAGCAGCCAAAGGCCAGGTCCGGATGGAAACACCATATATTTT.